This entry features one T cell receptor beta chain sequence. The data are from a study of blood T cell repertoires in COVID-19. As for the study in general: The cDNA or gDNA used as material had been derived from T cells, B-cell-depleted T cells, or PBMCs.

How the authors handled the data: Scientists estimated how many nucleated cells there were by amplifying reference gene primers. The table came from immunoSEQ multiplex PCR; TCRdb's copy has only in-frame clones and leaves some out. V, J and clone size were drawn from that table, and D and trimming were deduced from the DNA. The table includes about 120,000 clones, roughly 80% detected once. The trim removed 4 bases at V and 2 bases at J, leaving 5 bases unmatched. This CDR3 comprises 16 residues. Germline V gene lookup returns CDR1 MNHNY and CDR2 SVGAGI (reference sequence). The genes are TRBV6-6 and TRBJ2-6; 7 bases align to TRBD1. The clonotype originates from a man in his forties or fifties with acute or convalescent COVID-19. Source material: peripheral blood. CDR3 residues: CASSSVQGAGANVLTF. The CDR3, as DNA: TGTGCCAGCAGTTCGGTCCAGGGGGCTGGGGCCAACGTCCTGACTTTC.